Following are 9 T cell receptor beta chains from one sample sequenced in a study of T-cell memory formation after mild COVID-19. TCRdb independently ran MiXCR on the 5' RACE reads; one entry per CDR3 protein. The table has about 350,000 distinct CDR3 sequences, roughly an eighth seen once. The sequenced sample consisted of PBMCs or a T cell subset sorted from them (not recorded which). The receptors here all came from a young man who had mild COVID-19 (a few samples of this study predate the infection). Cell type and time point are not known.

This chain links TRBV29-1 with TRBJ1-4, with D perhaps matching TRBD1 (6 bases). The CDR3 runs to 14 residues. The germline gives CDR1 SQVTM, CDR2 ANQGSEA. The V gene lost 7 bases and the J gene lost 6 bases, with 18 bases spanning the gap. The CDR3 sequence: CSAPRDIYDEKLFF. In nucleotides, the CDR3 is TGCAGCGCTCCCCGGGACATCTATGATGAAAAACTGTTTTTT.

V and J are TRBV7-9 and TRBJ1-1; no clear D gene. CDR3 length: 15 residues. Germline lookup yields CDR1 SEHNR and CDR2 FQNEAQ (reference sequence). V was pared by 2 bases and J by 0 bases, with 10 bases between. Written as DNA, the CDR3 is TGTGCCAGCAGCTTAATCATAGGCCTGAACACTGAAGCTTTCTTT. It codes for CASSLIIGLNTEAFF.

This clonotype was seen repeatedly, ten times or more. The chain combines TRBV9 with TRBJ2-2; 7 bases are shared with TRBD2. V was clipped by 0 bases and J by 11 bases; unmatched bases: 1. Germline V lookup: CDR1 SGDLS, CDR2 YYNGEE. The CDR3 length is 12 residues. CDR3 loop: CASSVAGGELFF. The CDR3 bases are TGTGCCAGCAGCGTAGCGGGGGGAGAGCTGTTTTTT.

This sequence joins TRBV6-5 and TRBJ1-3, with a weak D call TRBD1 (5 bases). Per the germline V gene, CDR1 is MNHEY and CDR2 is SVGAGI. The CDR3 sequence is 14 residues long. The V end was cut by 6 bases, the J end by 3 bases, with 12 bases between. The CDR3 loop reads CASRDRIFGNTIYF. DNA for the CDR3: TGTGCCAGCAGAGACAGAATTTTTGGAAACACCATATATTTT.

The chain carries TRBV6-5 and TRBJ1-2, with a possible D match to TRBD1 (5 bases). The V and J ends lost 2 bases and 4 bases respectively, with 11 bases between them. Germline CDR1 reads MNHEY; CDR2 reads SVGAGI. There are 14 residues in the CDR3. The CDR3, as DNA: TGTGCCAGCAGTTACGCAGGGTCCGCCTATGGCTACACCTTC. Protein sequence: CASSYAGSAYGYTF.

The chain recombines TRBV20-1 with TRBJ1-5; 8 bases line up with TRBD1. The CDR3 has 15 residues. V was clipped by 0 bases and J by 6 bases; unmatched bases: 7. Germline V gene data show CDR1 as DFQATT and CDR2 as SNEGSKA (reference sequence). This chain's CDR3 is CSARELRTGSQPQHF. The CDR3 DNA reads TGCAGTGCTAGAGAACTGCGGACAGGGAGTCAGCCCCAGCATTTT.

This clonotype was found a few times. The CDR3 DNA reads TGTGCCAGCAGCTTGTTTAAGCAAGAGACCCAGTACTTC. It translates to CASSLFKQETQYF. The gene calls are TRBV5-6 and TRBJ2-5; no clear D gene. Deletions cut 1 base from V and 2 bases from J, with 6 bases between. CDR1 and CDR2 (germline): SGHDT, YYEEEE. CDR3 size: 13 residues. The whole variable domain, filled in from reference TRBV5-6 and TRBJ2-5, reads DAGVTQSPTHLIKTRGQQVTLRCSPKSGHDTVSWYQQALGQGPQFIFQYYEEEERQRGNFPDRFSGHQFPNYSSELNVNALLLGDSALYLCASSLFKQETQYFGPGTRLLVL.

This clonotype turned up a few times. The rearrangement links TRBV5-5 to TRBJ1-1; 9 nucleotides agree with TRBD1. Trimming removed 3 bases from V and 4 bases from J; junction bases left unmatched: 7. The CDR3 runs to 15 residues. The germline V gene has CDR1 SGHKS and CDR2 YYEKEE (reference sequence). CDR3: CASSWRQGEGTEAFF. In DNA, the CDR3 is TGTGCCAGCAGCTGGAGACAGGGGGAGGGCACTGAAGCTTTCTTT.

The table lists this clonotype with many counts. The V gene is TRBV6-1, the J gene TRBJ2-3; 10 bases agree with TRBD2. The CDR3 totals 15 residues. J lost 0 bases, V lost 5 bases, and 2 bases had no gene match. Germline V gene lookup returns CDR1 MNHNS and CDR2 SASEGT. The CDR3 sequence is CASSHSGGSTDTQYF. The CDR3 DNA is TGTGCCAGCAGTCATAGCGGGGGGAGCACAGATACGCAGTATTTT.